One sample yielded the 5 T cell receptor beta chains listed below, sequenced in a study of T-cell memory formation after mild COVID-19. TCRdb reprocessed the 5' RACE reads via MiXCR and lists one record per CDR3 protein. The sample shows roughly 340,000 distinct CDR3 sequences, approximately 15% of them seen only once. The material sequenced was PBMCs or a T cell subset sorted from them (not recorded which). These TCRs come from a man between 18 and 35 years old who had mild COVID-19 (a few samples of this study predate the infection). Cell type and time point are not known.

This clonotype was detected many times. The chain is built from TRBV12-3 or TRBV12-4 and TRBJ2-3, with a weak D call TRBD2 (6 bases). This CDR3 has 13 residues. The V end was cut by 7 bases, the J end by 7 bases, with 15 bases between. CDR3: CASTPQEGNTQYF. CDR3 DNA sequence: TGTGCCAGCACGCCACAGGAGGGAAATACGCAGTATTTT.

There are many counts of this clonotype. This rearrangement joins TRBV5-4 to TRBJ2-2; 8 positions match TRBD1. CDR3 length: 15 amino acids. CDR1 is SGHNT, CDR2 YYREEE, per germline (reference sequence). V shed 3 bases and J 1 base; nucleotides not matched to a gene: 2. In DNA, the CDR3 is TGTGCCAGCAGCTCAGGGACAGGGAACACCGGGGAGCTGTTTTTT. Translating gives CASSSGTGNTGELFF.

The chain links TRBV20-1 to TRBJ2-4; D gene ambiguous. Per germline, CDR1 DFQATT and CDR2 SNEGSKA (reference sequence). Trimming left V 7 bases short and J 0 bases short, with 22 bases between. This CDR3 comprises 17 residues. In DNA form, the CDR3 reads TGCAGTGGGGAATTTAGGCCCAAGATTCTAGCCAAAAACATTCAGTACTTC. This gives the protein CSGEFRPKILAKNIQYF.

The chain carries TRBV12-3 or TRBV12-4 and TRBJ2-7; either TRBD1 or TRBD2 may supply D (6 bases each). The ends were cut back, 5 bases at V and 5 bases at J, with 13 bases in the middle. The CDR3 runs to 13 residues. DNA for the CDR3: TGTGCCAGCAGTGGGGGGCCTTTGGACGAGCAGTACTTC. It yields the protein CASSGGPLDEQYF.

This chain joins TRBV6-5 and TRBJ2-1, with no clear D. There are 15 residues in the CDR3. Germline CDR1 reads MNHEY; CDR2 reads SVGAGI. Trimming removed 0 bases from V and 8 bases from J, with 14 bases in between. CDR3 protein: CASSYSPRTFYEQFF. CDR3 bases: TGTGCCAGCAGTTACTCCCCCAGGACGTTCTATGAGCAGTTCTTC.